What follows are 15 T cell receptor beta chains derived from one specimen sequenced in a study of CD8 T cells in ankylosing spondylitis. Findings and limits, study-wide: There was a TCR beta motif, made of eight highly homologous variants, that appeared characteristic of ankylosing spondylitis blood.

No antigens are known for them. MiXCR was run by TCRdb on the 5' RACE reads, yielding one entry per CDR3 protein. The table lists about 750,000 distinct CDR3 sequences, around a fifth of them singletons. Specimen: blood, either unsorted or a sorted T cell fraction (not recorded which). The receptors derive from a male donor with ankylosing spondylitis.

The chain combines TRBV2 with TRBJ1-2; 9 nucleotides match TRBD1. Germline CDR1 reads SNHLY; CDR2 reads FYNNEI. CDR3 length: 11 residues. The V segment lost 6 bases and the J segment 11 bases; nucleotides outside the gene matches: 4. The CDR3: CASSRDRVYTF. The CDR3 DNA is TGTGCCAGCAGCAGGGACAGGGTGTACACCTTC.

This clonotype has a handful of counts. The rearrangement links TRBV29-1 to TRBJ2-2; 9 bases map to TRBD2. J was trimmed by 1 base and V by 6 bases; bases with no gene match: 18. The CDR3 runs to 19 residues. Germline V gives CDR1 SQVTM, CDR2 ANQGSEA. The CDR3 DNA reads TGCAGCGTCGAACTTACAACCGGGACTAGCCTCGGGAACACCGGGGAGCTGTTTTTT. Protein product: CSVELTTGTSLGNTGELFF.

The chain joins TRBV28 to TRBJ1-2, with D hard to call. V lost 6 bases and J lost 8, with 19 bases in between. The CDR3 has 14 residues. Germline V gene lookup returns CDR1 MDHEN and CDR2 SYDVKM. The CDR3 reads CASSLTQRPWGYTF. The CDR3 coding sequence is TGTGCCAGCAGCCTGACACAACGGCCGTGGGGCTACACCTTC.

The V call is TRBV7-9, the J call TRBJ2-3; 9 bases align to TRBD1. Per the germline V gene, CDR1 is SEHNR and CDR2 is FQNEAQ (reference sequence). The V and J ends lost 4 bases and 3 bases, in that order; junction bases with no gene match: 5. The CDR3 spans 15 residues. CDR3 in amino acids: CASSWDGQGTDTQYF. The CDR3 DNA reads TGTGCCAGCAGCTGGGACGGACAGGGGACAGATACGCAGTATTTT. The full variable domain, its missing parts supplied by reference TRBV7-9 and TRBJ2-3, is DTGVSQNPRHKITKRGQNVTFRCDPISEHNRLYWYRQTLGQGPEFLTYFQNEAQLEKSRLLSDRFSAERPKGSFSTLEIQRTEQGDSAMYLCASSWDGQGTDTQYFGPGTRLTVL.

The chain links TRBV21-1 to TRBJ1-5; whether TRBD1, the table's D call, matches the DNA was not checked. TRBV21-1 counts as a pseudogene. This CDR3 spans 15 amino acids. Written as DNA, the CDR3 is TGTGCCAGCACCGGACAGTGGGGGTACAATCAGCCCCAGCATTTT. It specifies CASTGQWGYNQPQHF.

This clonotype was detected only a few times. The chain recombines TRBV5-1 with TRBJ1-5; perhaps TRBD1 as D (6 bases). CDR1 is SGHRS, CDR2 YFSETQ, per germline. The CDR3 length is 16 residues. V was pared by 4 bases and J by 0 bases, with 14 bases between. The CDR3 reads CASSPDRVNSNQPQHF. CDR3 coding DNA: TGCGCCAGCAGCCCGGACAGAGTCAATAGCAATCAGCCCCAGCATTTT. The full variable domain, rest sourced from reference TRBV5-1 and TRBJ1-5, is KAGVTQTPRYLIKTRGQQVTLSCSPISGHRSVSWYQQTPGQGLQFLFEYFSETQRNKGNFPGRFSGRQFSNSRSEMNVSTLELGDSALYLCASSPDRVNSNQPQHFGDGTRLSIL.

This clonotype was seen more than once but under ten times. V usage is TRBV11-1 and J usage is TRBJ2-1; no firm D call. CDR3 size: 19 residues. Trimming removed 1 base from V and 0 bases from J, with 19 bases in between. Germline CDR1 SGHAT, CDR2 FQDESV (reference sequence). The CDR3 region has the DNA TGTGCCAGCAGCTTAGTGGGTGGGGTGGGTAAAAGCTCCTACAATGAGCAGTTCTTC. This sequence encodes CASSLVGGVGKSSYNEQFF.

This clonotype was seen a handful of times. The chain links TRBV12-3 or TRBV12-4 to TRBJ2-1; D is unresolved. This CDR3 is 15 amino acids long. V shed 4 bases and J shed 7 bases, with 17 bases lying between them. The CDR3: CASSSPRGLQNEQFF. DNA of the CDR3: TGTGCCAGCAGTTCGCCCAGAGGCCTACAGAATGAGCAGTTCTTC.

In this sample, this clonotype turned up many times. The V gene is TRBV12-3 or TRBV12-4, the J gene TRBJ1-1; 7 bases fit TRBD1. The V segment lost 7 bases and the J segment 3 bases; nucleotides outside the gene matches: 17. This CDR3 region has 17 residues. For the CDR3, the DNA is TGTGCCAGCAAGTACCCGTGGTGGCAGGGGGAAGACACTGAAGCTTTCTTT. Translation gives CASKYPWWQGEDTEAFF.

The J gene is TRBJ2-7, the V gene TRBV9, with D tentatively TRBD1 or TRBD2 (5 bases each). V dropped 0 bases and J dropped 0 bases, with 10 bases sitting between them. Germline CDR1 is SGDLS and CDR2 is YYNGEE. The CDR3 length is 15 residues. CDR3 sequence reads: CASSVAGTSSYEQYF. Written as DNA, the CDR3 is TGTGCCAGCAGCGTAGCCGGGACCAGCTCCTACGAGCAGTACTTC.

This clonotype was observed a few times. The CDR3 region has the DNA TGCGCCAGCAGCTTGTCACAAAATAATGAAAAACTGTTTTTT. Encoded protein: CASSLSQNNEKLFF. The chain joins TRBV5-1 to TRBJ1-4; D is undetermined. Germline CDR1 is SGHRS and CDR2 is YFSETQ. The CDR3 loop spans 14 amino acids. Trimming removed 1 base from V and 4 bases from J, with 8 bases in between. The full variable domain, completed using reference TRBV5-1 and TRBJ1-4, is KAGVTQTPRYLIKTRGQQVTLSCSPISGHRSVSWYQQTPGQGLQFLFEYFSETQRNKGNFPGRFSGRQFSNSRSEMNVSTLELGDSALYLCASSLSQNNEKLFFGSGTQLSVL.

This clonotype was seen repeatedly, ten times or more. CDR3 region: CASSYGTGKTYEQYF. In DNA, the CDR3 is TGTGCCAGCAGCTACGGGACAGGGAAAACCTACGAGCAGTACTTC. The chain joins TRBV7-9 to TRBJ2-7; 9 bases map to TRBD1. CDR1 and CDR2 (germline): SEHNR, FQNEAQ (reference sequence). This CDR3 is built from 15 residues. V lost 4 bases to trimming and J lost 2 bases; unmatched junction nucleotides: 6.

This clonotype turned up a few times. V usage is TRBV4-1 and J usage is TRBJ2-3, with a tentative D call TRBD2 (5 bases). The V gene lost 4 bases and the J gene lost 2 bases, with 16 bases spanning the gap. Per the germline V gene, CDR1 is MGHRA and CDR2 is YSYEKL. This CDR3 is 16 amino acids long. CDR3 loop: CASSRSRAPVTDTQYF. The CDR3 DNA follows: TGCGCCAGCAGCCGATCGAGGGCTCCTGTCACAGATACGCAGTATTTT.

This clonotype was found a few times. CDR3 coding DNA: TGCAGTGCTAGAGGCCAGGGAGGCTCAAGCTCCTACGAGCAGTACTTC. Translating gives CSARGQGGSSSYEQYF. The V gene is TRBV20-1, the J gene TRBJ2-7; D might be TRBD2 (6 bases). The germline V gene encodes CDR1 DFQATT and CDR2 SNEGSKA (reference sequence). This CDR3 is 16 amino acids long. V was trimmed by 1 base and J by 0 bases, leaving 16 bases between them.

The V and J genes are TRBV9 and TRBJ2-6, with D perhaps assigned TRBD1 or TRBD2 (5 bases each). The CDR3 is made up of 18 amino acids. V lost 3 bases, J lost 1 base, and 17 bases lay in between. From germline, CDR1 is SGDLS and CDR2 YYNGEE. The CDR3 region is CASSGDPGRTSGANVLTF. CDR3 nucleotides: TGTGCCAGCAGCGGAGACCCGGGACGGACTTCTGGGGCCAACGTCCTGACTTTC. Together with reference TRBV9 and TRBJ2-6, the CDR3 gives the full variable domain: DSGVTQTPKHLITATGQRVTLRCSPRSGDLSVYWYQQSLDQGLQFLIQYYNGEERAKGNILERFSAQQFPDLHSELNLSSLELGDSALYFCASSGDPGRTSGANVLTFGAGSRLTVL.